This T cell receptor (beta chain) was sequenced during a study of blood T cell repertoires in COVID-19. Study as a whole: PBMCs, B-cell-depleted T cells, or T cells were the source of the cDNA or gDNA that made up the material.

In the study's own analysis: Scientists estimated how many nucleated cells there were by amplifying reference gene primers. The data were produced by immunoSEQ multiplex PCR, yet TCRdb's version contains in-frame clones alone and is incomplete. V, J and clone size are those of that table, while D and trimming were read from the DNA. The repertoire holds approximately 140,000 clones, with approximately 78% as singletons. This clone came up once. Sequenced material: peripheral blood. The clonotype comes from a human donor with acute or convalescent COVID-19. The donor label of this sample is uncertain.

The CDR3 coding sequence is TGTGCCAGCAGCTTAGCAGCAGGGGCTAACTATGGCTACACCTTC. This translates into CASSLAAGANYGYTF. The chain combines TRBV7-2 with TRBJ1-2, with D possibly TRBD1 on 6 matching bases. V was clipped by 0 bases and J by 0 bases, with 8 bases between them. Germline CDR1 and CDR2: SGHTA and FQGNSA. The CDR3 is 15 amino acids.